The next 15 T cell receptor beta chains were all read from a single sample in a study of shared clonotypes between healthy human individuals. Repertoires were generated with immunoSEQ multiplex PCR, while TCRdb's copy carries only in-frame clones and drops some. The table records about 2 million clones, 85% to 95% of them present only once. Sample: naive CD4+ T cells sorted from blood. The subset was: CD45RA+ positively selected. Receptor source: a young man in good health.

In the case of this clone: Other DNA sequences from this sample encode an identical CDR3 as well. J is TRBJ2-1 and V is TRBV7-9, with D perhaps TRBD2 (6 bases). Per germline, CDR1 SEHNR and CDR2 FQNEAQ (reference sequence). Between the trimmed V and J ends, which lost 5 bases and 4 bases, there was a span of 15 bases. CDR3 size: 15 residues. The CDR3: CASSPQGRSYNEQFF. In DNA form, the CDR3 reads TGTGCCAGCAGCCCCCAAGGGAGGAGTTACAATGAGCAGTTCTTC.

The V call is TRBV6-1, the J call TRBJ2-7; 10 nucleotides match TRBD2. CDR1 and CDR2 (germline): MNHNS, SASEGT. V gave up 5 bases and J gave up 3 bases; unmatched junction bases: 4. The length of the CDR3 is 14 residues. In nucleotides, the CDR3 is TGTGCCAGCAGTAATAGCGGGAGGAACTACGAGCAGTACTTC. Amino acids: CASSNSGRNYEQYF.

The chain has TRBV10-3 and TRBJ2-7; D remains ambiguous. CDR3 size: 11 residues. V shed 10 bases and J shed 5 bases, with 12 bases lying between them. Germline V lookup: CDR1 ENHRY, CDR2 SYGVKD. The CDR3 here is CATSSLDEQYF. DNA of the CDR3: TGTGCCACAAGCTCACTGGACGAGCAGTACTTC.

The rearrangement joins TRBV28 to TRBJ1-1, with TRBD1 matching 8 bases. Per germline, CDR1 MDHEN and CDR2 SYDVKM. J gave up 8 bases and V 6 bases, and 5 bases lay outside the gene matches. This CDR3 is built from 12 residues. The CDR3 DNA is TGTGCCAGCAGCCCCCGGGACAGGGAAGCTTTCTTT. It codes for CASSPRDREAFF.

This rearrangement joins TRBV15 to TRBJ1-4, with D possibly TRBD1 on 5 matching bases. Germline V gene data show CDR1 as LNHNV and CDR2 as YYDKDF (reference sequence). This CDR3 has 16 residues. V dropped 5 bases and J dropped 5 bases, with 18 bases sitting between them. DNA for the CDR3: TGTGCCACCAGCGGGGCATTATCAGGATTCAATGAAAAACTGTTTTTT. Protein: CATSGALSGFNEKLFF.

The chain has TRBV10-3 and TRBJ2-1, with 10 bases lining up with TRBD2. CDR1 is ENHRY and CDR2 is SYGVKD in the germline V gene. J was trimmed by 6 bases and V by 7 bases; bases with no gene match: 9. The CDR3 length is 15 residues. CDR3 bases: TGTGCCATCAACCGGCTAGCGGGGGCCCCCAATGAGCAGTTCTTC. It translates to CAINRLAGAPNEQFF.

The chain links TRBV29-1 to TRBJ2-1, with a tentative D call TRBD1 (5 bases). Trimming stripped 6 bases from V and 6 bases from J, with 21 bases between. Germline CDR1 and CDR2: SQVTM and ANQGSEA. The CDR3 is 15 amino acids. CDR3 bases: TGCAGCGTGGCCCCGGACAATTTCAGGTTCAATGAGCAGTTCTTC. Its translation: CSVAPDNFRFNEQFF.

The rearrangement uses TRBV5-1 and TRBJ2-1; D possibly corresponds to TRBD2 (6 bases). The CDR3 has 15 residues. Trimming shortened V by 3 bases and J by 0 bases, and 10 bases separated the two germline ends. Germline V gene lookup returns CDR1 SGHRS and CDR2 YFSETQ. The CDR3 sequence: CASSSTRNSYNEQFF. CDR3 sequence (DNA): TGCGCCAGCAGCTCGACTAGAAACTCCTACAATGAGCAGTTCTTC.

On this clone: Other DNA sequences from this sample encode an identical CDR3 as well. The CDR3 DNA reads as TGCGCCAGCAGCCCCGGACCTTCCTACGAGCAGTACTTC. Its protein product is CASSPGPSYEQYF. The chain links TRBV5-1 to TRBJ2-7; D gene unclear. V lost 4 bases and J 1 base, leaving 9 bases between the germline ends. Germline CDR1 and CDR2: SGHRS and YFSETQ. The CDR3 covers 13 residues.

The sample holds one count of this clone. The chain links TRBV5-4 to TRBJ2-7; 8 bases align to TRBD1. The CDR3 contains 16 residues. Germline CDR1 SGHNT, CDR2 YYREEE (reference sequence). V was pared by 0 bases and J by 0 bases, with 5 bases of the junction left unmatched. The CDR3 bases are TGTGCCAGCAGCTTGGTCGGACAGGGAAACTCCTACGAGCAGTACTTC. Residues: CASSLVGQGNSYEQYF. The whole variable domain, remainder taken from reference TRBV5-4 and TRBJ2-7, is ETGVTQSPTHLIKTRGQQVTLRCSSQSGHNTVSWYQQALGQGPQFIFQYYREEENGRGNFPPRFSGLQFPNYSSELNVNALELDDSALYLCASSLVGQGNSYEQYFGPGTRLTVT.

The rearrangement uses TRBV9 and TRBJ1-2; D not certain. Trimming stripped 0 bases from V and 6 bases from J, with 9 bases between. Germline CDR1 reads SGDLS; CDR2 reads YYNGEE. The CDR3 runs 13 residues. The CDR3 region has the DNA TGTGCCAGCAGCGTAGACGCGTCCCATGGCTACACCTTC. Translated: CASSVDASHGYTF.

The chain uses TRBV5-6 and TRBJ1-2, with TRBD1 as a possible D gene (5 bases). Germline-derived CDR1 and CDR2 are SGHDT and YYEEEE. Trimming cost V 3 bases and J 8 bases, with 26 bases left between them. The CDR3 has 17 residues. CDR3 coding DNA: TGTGCCAGCAGCTGGACCCGTCCCGGGACGGGGTTGGGGGGCTACACCTTC. This codes for CASSWTRPGTGLGGYTF.

V gene TRBV5-1 combines with J gene TRBJ2-6; D uncertain. CDR3 length: 16 residues. V shed 0 bases and J shed 0 bases, with 7 bases lying between them. Per germline, CDR1 SGHRS and CDR2 YFSETQ. As DNA, the CDR3 is TGCGCCAGCAGCTTGGACAGCGTCTCTGGGGCCAACGTCCTGACTTTC. Translation: CASSLDSVSGANVLTF.

The chain employs TRBV19 and TRBJ1-4; tentatively, D is TRBD1 (6 bases). Germline values: CDR1 LNHDA, CDR2 SQIVND (reference sequence). Trimming shortened V by 3 bases and J by 10 bases, and 18 bases separated the two germline ends. The CDR3 contains 15 residues. The CDR3 spells CASSMSGTQMRKLFF. CDR3 DNA sequence: TGTGCCAGTAGTATGAGCGGGACACAAATGAGAAAACTGTTTTTT.

The gene calls are TRBV19 and TRBJ1-5; a weak D match, TRBD1 (6 bases). In germline, CDR1 is LNHDA, CDR2 SQIVND (reference sequence). Trimming shortened V by 5 bases and J by 6 bases, and 23 bases separated the two germline ends. CDR3 size: 17 residues. In DNA form, the CDR3 reads TGTGCCAGTAGTTGGATACAATTACCAGGGGTAACTCAGCCCCAGCATTTT. Translating it yields CASSWIQLPGVTQPQHF. Full variable domain (missing parts from reference TRBV19 and TRBJ1-5): DGGITQSPKYLFRKEGQNVTLSCEQNLNHDAMYWYRQDPGQGLRLIYYSQIVNDFQKGDIAEGYSVSREKKESFPLTVTSAQKNPTAFYLCASSWIQLPGVTQPQHFGDGTRLSIL.